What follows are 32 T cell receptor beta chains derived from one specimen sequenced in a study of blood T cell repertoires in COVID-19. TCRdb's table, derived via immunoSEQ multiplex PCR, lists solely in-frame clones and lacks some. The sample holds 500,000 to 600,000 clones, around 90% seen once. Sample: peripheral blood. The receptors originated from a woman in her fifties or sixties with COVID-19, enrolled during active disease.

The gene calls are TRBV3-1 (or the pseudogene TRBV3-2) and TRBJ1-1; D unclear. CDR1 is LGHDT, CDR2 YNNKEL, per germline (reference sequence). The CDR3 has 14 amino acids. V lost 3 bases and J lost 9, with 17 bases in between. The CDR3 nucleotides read TGTGCCAGCAGCCAGTCTCTGTCCTCATGGCAAGCTTTCTTT. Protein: CASSQSLSSWQAFF.

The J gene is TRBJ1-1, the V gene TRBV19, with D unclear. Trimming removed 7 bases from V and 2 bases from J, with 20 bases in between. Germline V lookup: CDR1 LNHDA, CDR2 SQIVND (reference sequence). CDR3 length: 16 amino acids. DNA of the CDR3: TGTGCCAGTACCATGTATGGCGGCAGATCAAACACTGAAGCTTTCTTT. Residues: CASTMYGGRSNTEAFF.

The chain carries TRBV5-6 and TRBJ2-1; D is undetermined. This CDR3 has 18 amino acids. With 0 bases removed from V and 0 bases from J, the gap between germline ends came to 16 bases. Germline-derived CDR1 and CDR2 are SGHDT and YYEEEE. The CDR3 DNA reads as TGTGCCAGCAGCTTGGCCATAGGCGGTGACTTCTCCTACAATGAGCAGTTCTTC. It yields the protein CASSLAIGGDFSYNEQFF.

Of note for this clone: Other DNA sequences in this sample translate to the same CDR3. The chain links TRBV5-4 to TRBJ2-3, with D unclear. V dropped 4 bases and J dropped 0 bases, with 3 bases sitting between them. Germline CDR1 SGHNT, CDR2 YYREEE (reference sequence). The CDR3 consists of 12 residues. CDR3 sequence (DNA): TGTGCCAGCAGCCTGAGCACAGATACGCAGTATTTT. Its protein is CASSLSTDTQYF.

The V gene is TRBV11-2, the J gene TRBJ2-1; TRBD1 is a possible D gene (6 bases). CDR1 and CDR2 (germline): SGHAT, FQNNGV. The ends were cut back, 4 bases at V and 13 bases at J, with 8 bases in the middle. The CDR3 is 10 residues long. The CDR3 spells CASSSDRQFF. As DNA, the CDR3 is TGTGCCAGCAGCTCGGACAGACAGTTCTTC.

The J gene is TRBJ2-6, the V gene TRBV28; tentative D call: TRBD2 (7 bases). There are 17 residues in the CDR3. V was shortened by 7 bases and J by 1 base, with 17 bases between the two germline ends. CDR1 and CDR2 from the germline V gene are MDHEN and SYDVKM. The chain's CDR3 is CASTGGQGLSGANVLTF. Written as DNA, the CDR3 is TGTGCCAGCACCGGGGGGCAGGGATTATCTGGGGCCAACGTCCTGACTTTC.

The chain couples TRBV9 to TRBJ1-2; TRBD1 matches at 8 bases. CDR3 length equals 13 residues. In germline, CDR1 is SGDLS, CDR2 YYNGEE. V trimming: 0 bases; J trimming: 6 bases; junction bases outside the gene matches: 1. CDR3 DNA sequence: TGTGCCAGCAGCGTAGACAGGGGGAATGGCTACACCTTC. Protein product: CASSVDRGNGYTF.

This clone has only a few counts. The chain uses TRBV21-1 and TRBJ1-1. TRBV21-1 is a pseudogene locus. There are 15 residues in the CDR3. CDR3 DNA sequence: TGTGCCAGCAGCAAAGAAGGAGGAAGGGACACTGAAGCTTTCTTT. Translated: CASSKEGGRDTEAFF.

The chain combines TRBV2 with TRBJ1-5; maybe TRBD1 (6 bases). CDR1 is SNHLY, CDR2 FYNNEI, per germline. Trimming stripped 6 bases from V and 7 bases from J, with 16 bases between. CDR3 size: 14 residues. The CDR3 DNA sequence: TGTGCCAGCAGGGGGGGGGCGAATTTCCAGCCCCAGCATTTT. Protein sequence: CASRGGANFQPQHF. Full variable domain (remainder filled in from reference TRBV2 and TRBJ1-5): EPEVTQTPSHQVTQMGQEVILRCVPISNHLYFYWYRQILGQKVEFLVSFYNNEISEKSEIFDDQFSVERPDGSNFTLKIRSTKLEDSAMYFCASRGGANFQPQHFGDGTRLSIL.

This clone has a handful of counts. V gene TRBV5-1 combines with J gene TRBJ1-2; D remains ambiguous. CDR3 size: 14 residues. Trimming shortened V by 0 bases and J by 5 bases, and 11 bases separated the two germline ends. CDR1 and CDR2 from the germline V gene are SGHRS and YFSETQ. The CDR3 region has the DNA TGCGCCAGCAGCTTGGCAGAGGCCTCATATGGCTACACCTTC. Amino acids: CASSLAEASYGYTF. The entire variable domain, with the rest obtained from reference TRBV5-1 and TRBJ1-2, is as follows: KAGVTQTPRYLIKTRGQQVTLSCSPISGHRSVSWYQQTPGQGLQFLFEYFSETQRNKGNFPGRFSGRQFSNSRSEMNVSTLELGDSALYLCASSLAEASYGYTFGSGTRLTVV.

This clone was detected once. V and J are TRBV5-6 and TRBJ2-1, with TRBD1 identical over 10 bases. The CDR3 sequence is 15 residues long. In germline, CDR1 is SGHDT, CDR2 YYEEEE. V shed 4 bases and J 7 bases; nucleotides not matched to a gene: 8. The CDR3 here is CASSPTGGGDNEQFF. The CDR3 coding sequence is TGTGCCAGCAGCCCGACAGGGGGCGGGGATAATGAGCAGTTCTTC.

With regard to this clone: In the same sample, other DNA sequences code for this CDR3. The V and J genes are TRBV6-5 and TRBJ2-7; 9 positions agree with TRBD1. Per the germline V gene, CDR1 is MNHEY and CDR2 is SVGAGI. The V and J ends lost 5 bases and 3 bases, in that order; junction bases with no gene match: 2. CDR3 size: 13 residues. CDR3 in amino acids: CASSRDRDYEQYF. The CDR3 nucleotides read TGTGCCAGCAGTCGGGACAGGGACTACGAGCAGTACTTC.

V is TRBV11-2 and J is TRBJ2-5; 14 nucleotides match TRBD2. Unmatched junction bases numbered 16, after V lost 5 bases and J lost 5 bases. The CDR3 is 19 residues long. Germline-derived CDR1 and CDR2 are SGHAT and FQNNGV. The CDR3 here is CASSERGLAGAQQEETQYF. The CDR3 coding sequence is TGTGCCAGCAGCGAACGGGGACTAGCGGGGGCTCAACAAGAGGAGACCCAGTACTTC.

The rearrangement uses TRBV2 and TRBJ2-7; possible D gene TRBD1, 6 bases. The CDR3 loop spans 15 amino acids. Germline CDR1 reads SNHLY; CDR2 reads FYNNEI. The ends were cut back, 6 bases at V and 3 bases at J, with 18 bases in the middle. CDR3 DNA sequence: TGTGCCAGCAGCGGTGGGGCCGGACAGTTCTACGAGCAGTACTTC. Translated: CASSGGAGQFYEQYF.

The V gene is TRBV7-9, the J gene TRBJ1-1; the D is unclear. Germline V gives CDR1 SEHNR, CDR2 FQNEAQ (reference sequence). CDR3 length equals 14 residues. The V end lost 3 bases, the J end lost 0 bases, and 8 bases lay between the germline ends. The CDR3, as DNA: TGTGCCAGCAGCTTTGGCCTTATGAACACTGAAGCTTTCTTT. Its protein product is CASSFGLMNTEAFF.

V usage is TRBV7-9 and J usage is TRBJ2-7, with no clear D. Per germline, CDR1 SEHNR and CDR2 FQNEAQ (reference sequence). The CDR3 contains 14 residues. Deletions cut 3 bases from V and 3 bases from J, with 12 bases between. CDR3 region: CASSFEFDIYEQYF. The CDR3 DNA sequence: TGTGCCAGCAGCTTCGAGTTCGACATCTACGAGCAGTACTTC.

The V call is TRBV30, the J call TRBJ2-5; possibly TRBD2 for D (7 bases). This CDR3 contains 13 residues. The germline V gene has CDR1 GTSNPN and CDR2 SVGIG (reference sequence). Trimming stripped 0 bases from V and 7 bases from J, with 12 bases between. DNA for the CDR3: TGTGCCTGGAGTGTTAGGGGGGGGCGGACCCAGTACTTC. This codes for CAWSVRGGRTQYF.

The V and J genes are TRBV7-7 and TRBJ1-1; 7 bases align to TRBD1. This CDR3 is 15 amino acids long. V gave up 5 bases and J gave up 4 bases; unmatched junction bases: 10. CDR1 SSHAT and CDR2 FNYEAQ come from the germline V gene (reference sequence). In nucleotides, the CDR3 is TGTGCCAGCAGCCCCCTGTACAGGGGAGGCACTGAAGCTTTCTTT. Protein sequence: CASSPLYRGGTEAFF.

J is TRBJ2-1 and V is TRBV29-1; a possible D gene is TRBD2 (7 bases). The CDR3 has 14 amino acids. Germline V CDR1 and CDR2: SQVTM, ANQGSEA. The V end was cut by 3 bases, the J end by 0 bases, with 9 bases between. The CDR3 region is CSVDRGGSYNEQFF. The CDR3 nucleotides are TGCAGCGTTGATAGGGGGGGCTCCTACAATGAGCAGTTCTTC.

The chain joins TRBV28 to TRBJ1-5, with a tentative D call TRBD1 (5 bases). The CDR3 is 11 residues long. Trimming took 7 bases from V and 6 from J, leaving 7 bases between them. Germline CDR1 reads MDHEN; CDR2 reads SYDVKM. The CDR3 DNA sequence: TGTGCCAGCATGGGGGGTCAGCCCCAGCATTTT. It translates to CASMGGQPQHF.

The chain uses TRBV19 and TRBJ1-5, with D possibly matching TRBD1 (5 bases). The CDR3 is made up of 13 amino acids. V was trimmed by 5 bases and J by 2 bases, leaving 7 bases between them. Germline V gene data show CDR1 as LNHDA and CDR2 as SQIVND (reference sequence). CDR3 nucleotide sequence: TGTGCCAGTAGTCCACAGGGCAATCAGCCCCAGCATTTT. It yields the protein CASSPQGNQPQHF.

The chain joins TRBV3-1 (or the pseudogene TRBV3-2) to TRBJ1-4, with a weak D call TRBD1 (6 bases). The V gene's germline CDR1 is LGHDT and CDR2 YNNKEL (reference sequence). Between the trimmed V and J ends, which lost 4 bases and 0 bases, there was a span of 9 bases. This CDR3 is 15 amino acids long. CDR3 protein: CASSPKGATNEKLFF. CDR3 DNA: TGTGCCAGCAGCCCGAAGGGGGCAACTAATGAAAAACTGTTTTTT.

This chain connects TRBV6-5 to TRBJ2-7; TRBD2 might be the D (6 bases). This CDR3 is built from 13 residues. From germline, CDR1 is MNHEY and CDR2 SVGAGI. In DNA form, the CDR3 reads TGTGCGGGTGGGGAGGAGACCTCGGGCGAGCAGTACTTC. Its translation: CAGGEETSGEQYF.

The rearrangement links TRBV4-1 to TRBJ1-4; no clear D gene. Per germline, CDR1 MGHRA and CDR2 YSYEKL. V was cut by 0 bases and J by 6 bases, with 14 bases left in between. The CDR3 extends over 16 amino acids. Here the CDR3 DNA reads TGCGCCAGCAGCCAAGACGTCGACCCTCGGGATGAAAAACTGTTTTTT. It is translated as CASSQDVDPRDEKLFF.

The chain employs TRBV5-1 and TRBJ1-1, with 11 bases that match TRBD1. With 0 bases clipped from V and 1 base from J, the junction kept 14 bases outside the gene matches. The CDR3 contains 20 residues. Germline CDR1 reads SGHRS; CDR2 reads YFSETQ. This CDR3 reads CASSLGRLAGQGAANTEAFF. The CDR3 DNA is TGCGCCAGCAGCTTGGGACGTTTAGCTGGACAGGGGGCCGCGAACACTGAAGCTTTCTTT.

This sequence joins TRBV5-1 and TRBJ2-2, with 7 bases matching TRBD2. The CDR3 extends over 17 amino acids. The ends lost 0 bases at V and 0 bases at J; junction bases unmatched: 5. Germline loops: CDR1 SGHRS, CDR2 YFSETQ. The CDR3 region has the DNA TGCGCCAGCAGCTTGGAAGCTCGGGGGGCGAACACCGGGGAGCTGTTTTTT. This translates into CASSLEARGANTGELFF.

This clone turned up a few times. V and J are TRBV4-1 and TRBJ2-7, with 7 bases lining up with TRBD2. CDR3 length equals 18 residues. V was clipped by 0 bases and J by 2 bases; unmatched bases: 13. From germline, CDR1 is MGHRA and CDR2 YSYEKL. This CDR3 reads CASSQEAPVSGRAYEQYF. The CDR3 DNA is TGCGCCAGCAGCCAAGAAGCGCCGGTCAGTGGGAGGGCCTACGAGCAGTACTTC.

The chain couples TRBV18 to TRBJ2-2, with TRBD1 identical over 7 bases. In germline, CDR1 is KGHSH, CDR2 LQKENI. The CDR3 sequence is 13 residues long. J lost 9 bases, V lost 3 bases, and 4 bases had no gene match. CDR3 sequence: CASSPDRVRELFF. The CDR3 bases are TGTGCCAGCTCACCCGACAGGGTGCGGGAGCTGTTTTTT.

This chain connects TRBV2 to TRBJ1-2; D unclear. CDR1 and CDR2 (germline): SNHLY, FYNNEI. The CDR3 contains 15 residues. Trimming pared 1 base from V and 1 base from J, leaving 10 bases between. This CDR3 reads CASSEGVAVNYGYTF. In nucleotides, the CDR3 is TGTGCCAGCAGTGAAGGGGTCGCGGTTAACTATGGCTACACCTTC.

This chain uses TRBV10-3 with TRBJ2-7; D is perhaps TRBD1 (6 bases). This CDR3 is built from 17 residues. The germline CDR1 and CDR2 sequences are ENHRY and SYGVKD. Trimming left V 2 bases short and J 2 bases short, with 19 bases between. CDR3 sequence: CAISELGRGRGPYEQYF. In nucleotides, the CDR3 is TGTGCCATCAGTGAGCTAGGACGGGGCAGGGGACCCTACGAGCAGTACTTC.

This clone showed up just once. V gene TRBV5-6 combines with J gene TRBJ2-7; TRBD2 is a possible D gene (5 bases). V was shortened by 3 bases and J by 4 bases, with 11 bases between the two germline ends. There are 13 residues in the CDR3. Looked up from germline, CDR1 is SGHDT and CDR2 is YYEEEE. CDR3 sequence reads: CASSWDRGYEQYF. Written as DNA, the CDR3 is TGTGCCAGCAGCTGGGATCGGGGATACGAGCAGTACTTC.

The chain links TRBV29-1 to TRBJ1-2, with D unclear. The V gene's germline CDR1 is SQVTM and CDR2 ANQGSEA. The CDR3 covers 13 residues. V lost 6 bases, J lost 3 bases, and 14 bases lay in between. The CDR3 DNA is TGCAGCGTCACGACTCCGCTGGACTATGGCTACACCTTC. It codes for CSVTTPLDYGYTF.